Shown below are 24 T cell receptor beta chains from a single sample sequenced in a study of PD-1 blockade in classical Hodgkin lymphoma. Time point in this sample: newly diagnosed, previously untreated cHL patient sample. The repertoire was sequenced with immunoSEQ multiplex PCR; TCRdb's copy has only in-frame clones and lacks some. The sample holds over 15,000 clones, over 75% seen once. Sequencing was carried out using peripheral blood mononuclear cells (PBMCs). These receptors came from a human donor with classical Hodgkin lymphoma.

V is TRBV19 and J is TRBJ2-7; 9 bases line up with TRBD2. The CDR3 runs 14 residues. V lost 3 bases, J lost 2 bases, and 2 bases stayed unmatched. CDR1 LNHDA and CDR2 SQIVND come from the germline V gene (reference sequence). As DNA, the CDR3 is TGTGCCAGTAGTATGGCGGGAGGGACCTACGAGCAGTACTTC. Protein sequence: CASSMAGGTYEQYF.

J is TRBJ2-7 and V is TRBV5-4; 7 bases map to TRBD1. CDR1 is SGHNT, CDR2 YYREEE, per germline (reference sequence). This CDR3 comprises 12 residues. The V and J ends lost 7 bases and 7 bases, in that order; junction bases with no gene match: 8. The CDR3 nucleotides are TGTGCCAGCGGAACGAAACAGGGGGAGCAGTACTTC. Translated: CASGTKQGEQYF.

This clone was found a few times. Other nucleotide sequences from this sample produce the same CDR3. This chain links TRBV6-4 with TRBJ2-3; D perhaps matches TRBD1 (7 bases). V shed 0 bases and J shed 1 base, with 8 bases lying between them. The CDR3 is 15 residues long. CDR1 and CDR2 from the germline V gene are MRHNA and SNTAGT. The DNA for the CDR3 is TGTGCCAGCAGTGACTCCAGGGGGGGCACAGATACGCAGTATTTT. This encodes CASSDSRGGTDTQYF.

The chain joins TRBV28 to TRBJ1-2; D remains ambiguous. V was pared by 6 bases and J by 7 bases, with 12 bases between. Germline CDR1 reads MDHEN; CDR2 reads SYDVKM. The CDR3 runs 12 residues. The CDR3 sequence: CASSLRRGGYTF. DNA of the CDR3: TGTGCCAGCAGCCTAAGACGGGGTGGCTACACCTTC.

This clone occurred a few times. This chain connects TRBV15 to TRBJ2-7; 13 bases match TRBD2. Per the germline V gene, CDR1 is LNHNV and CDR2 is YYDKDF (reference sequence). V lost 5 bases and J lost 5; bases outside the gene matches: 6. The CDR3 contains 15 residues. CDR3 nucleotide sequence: TGTGCCACCAGCCCAGGCGGACTAGCGGGAGACGAGCAGTACTTC. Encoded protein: CATSPGGLAGDEQYF.

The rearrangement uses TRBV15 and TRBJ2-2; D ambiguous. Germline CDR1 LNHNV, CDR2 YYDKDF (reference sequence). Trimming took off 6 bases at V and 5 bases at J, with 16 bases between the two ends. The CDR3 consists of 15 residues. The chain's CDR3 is CATRPSGPETGELFF. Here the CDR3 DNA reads TGTGCCACCAGACCCTCGGGCCCAGAAACCGGGGAGCTGTTTTTT.

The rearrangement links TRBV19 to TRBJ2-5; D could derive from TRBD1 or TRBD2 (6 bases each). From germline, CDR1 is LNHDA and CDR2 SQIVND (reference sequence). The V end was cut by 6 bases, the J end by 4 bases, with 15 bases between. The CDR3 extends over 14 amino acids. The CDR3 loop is CASSQRGAGETQYF. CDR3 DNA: TGTGCCAGTAGCCAGAGGGGGGCGGGAGAGACCCAGTACTTC.

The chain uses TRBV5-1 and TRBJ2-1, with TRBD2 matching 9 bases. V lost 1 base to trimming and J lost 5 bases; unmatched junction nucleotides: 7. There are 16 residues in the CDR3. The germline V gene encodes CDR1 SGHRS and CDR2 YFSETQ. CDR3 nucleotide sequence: TGCGCCAGCAGCTTGTCTAGAATAGCGGGGGACAATGAGCAGTTCTTC. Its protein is CASSLSRIAGDNEQFF. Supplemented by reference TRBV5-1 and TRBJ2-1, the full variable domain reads KAGVTQTPRYLIKTRGQQVTLSCSPISGHRSVSWYQQTPGQGLQFLFEYFSETQRNKGNFPGRFSGRQFSNSRSEMNVSTLELGDSALYLCASSLSRIAGDNEQFFGPGTRLTVL.

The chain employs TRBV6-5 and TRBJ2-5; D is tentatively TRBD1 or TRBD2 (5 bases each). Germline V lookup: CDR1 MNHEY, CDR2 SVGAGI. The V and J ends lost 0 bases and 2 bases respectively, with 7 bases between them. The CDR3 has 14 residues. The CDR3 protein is CASSYSGPQETQYF. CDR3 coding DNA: TGTGCCAGCAGTTACTCGGGACCGCAAGAGACCCAGTACTTC.

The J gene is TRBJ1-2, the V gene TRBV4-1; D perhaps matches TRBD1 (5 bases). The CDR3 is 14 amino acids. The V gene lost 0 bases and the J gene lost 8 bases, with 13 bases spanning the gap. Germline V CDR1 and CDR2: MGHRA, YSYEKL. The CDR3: CASSQESGIYGYTF. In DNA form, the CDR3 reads TGCGCCAGCAGCCAAGAGTCAGGGATTTACGGCTACACCTTC.

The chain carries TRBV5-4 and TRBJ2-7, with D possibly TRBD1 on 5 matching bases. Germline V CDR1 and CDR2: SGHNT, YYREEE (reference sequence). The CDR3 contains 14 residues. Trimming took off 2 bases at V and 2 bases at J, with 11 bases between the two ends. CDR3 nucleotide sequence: TGTGCCAGCAGCTTTCCCGACAGACCCTACGAGCAGTACTTC. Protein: CASSFPDRPYEQYF.

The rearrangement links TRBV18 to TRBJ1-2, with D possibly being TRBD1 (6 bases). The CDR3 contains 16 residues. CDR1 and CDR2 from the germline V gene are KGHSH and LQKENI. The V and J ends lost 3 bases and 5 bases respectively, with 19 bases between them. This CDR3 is CASSPPRGPSGYGYTF. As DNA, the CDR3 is TGTGCCAGCTCACCCCCCCGGGGGCCCTCGGGTTATGGCTACACCTTC. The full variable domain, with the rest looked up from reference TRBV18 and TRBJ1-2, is NAGVMQNPRHLVRRRGQEARLRCSPMKGHSHVYWYRQLPEEGLKFMVYLQKENIIDESGMPKERFSAEFPKEGPSILRIQQVVRGDSAAYFCASSPPRGPSGYGYTFGSGTRLTVV.

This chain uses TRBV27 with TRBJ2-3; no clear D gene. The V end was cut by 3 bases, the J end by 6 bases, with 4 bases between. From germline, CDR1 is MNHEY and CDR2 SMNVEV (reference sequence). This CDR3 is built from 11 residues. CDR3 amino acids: CASSFSDTQYF. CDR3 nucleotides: TGTGCCAGCAGTTTCTCGGATACGCAGTATTTT.

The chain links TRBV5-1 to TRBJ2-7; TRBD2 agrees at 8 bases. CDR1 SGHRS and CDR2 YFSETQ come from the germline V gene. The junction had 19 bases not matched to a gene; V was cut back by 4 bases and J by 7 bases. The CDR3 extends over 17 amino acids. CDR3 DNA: TGCGCCAGCAGCCCCGGTTTTAGCGGGGCAAAAACCAGGGAGCAGTACTTC. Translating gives CASSPGFSGAKTREQYF.

CDR3 in amino acids: CASSPTSGYEQYF. CDR3 nucleotide sequence: TGTGCCAGCTCACCGACTAGCGGCTACGAGCAGTACTTC. The gene calls are TRBV18 and TRBJ2-7, with 9 bases aligning to TRBD2. Germline V gene data show CDR1 as KGHSH and CDR2 as LQKENI. J was trimmed by 3 bases and V by 3 bases; bases with no gene match: 0. The length of the CDR3 is 13 residues. Supplemented by reference TRBV18 and TRBJ2-7, the full variable domain reads NAGVMQNPRHLVRRRGQEARLRCSPMKGHSHVYWYRQLPEEGLKFMVYLQKENIIDESGMPKERFSAEFPKEGPSILRIQQVVRGDSAAYFCASSPTSGYEQYFGPGTRLTVT.

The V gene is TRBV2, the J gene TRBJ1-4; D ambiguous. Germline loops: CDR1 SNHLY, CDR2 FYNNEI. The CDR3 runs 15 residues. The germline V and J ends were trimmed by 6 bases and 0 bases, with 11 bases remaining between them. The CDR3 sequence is CASSQYSATNEKLFF. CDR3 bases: TGTGCCAGCAGCCAATACAGCGCAACTAATGAAAAACTGTTTTTT.

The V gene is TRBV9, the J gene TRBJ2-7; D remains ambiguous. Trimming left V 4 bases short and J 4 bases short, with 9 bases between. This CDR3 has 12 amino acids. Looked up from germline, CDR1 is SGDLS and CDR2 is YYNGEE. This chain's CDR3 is CASSLDQYEQYF. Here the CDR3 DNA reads TGTGCCAGCAGCCTGGACCAGTACGAGCAGTACTTC.

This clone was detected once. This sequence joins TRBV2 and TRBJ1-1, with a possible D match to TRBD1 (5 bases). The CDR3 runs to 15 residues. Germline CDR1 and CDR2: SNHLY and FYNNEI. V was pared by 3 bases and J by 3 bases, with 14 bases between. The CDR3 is CASSEGDPRDTEAFF. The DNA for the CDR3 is TGTGCCAGCAGTGAGGGGGACCCAAGGGACACTGAAGCTTTCTTT.

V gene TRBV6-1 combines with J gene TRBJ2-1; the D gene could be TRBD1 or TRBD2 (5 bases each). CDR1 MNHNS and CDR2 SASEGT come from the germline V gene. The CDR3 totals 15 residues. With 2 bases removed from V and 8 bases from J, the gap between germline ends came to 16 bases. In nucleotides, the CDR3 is TGTGCCAGCAGTGAAAAATCTGAGGGGCATGATGAGCAGTTCTTC. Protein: CASSEKSEGHDEQFF.

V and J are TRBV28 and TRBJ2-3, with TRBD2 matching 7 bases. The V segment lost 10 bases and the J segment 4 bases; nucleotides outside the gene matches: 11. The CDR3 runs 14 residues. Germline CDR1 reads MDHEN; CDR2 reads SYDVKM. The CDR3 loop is CATTPAGGADTQYF. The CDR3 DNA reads TGTGCCACCACCCCGGCTGGGGGGGCAGATACGCAGTATTTT.

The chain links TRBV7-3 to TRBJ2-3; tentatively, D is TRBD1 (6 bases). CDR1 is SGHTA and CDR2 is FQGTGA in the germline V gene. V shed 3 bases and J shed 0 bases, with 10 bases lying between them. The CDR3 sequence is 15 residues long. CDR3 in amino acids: CASSLTGTSTDTQYF. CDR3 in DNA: TGTGCCAGCAGCTTGACAGGAACTAGCACAGATACGCAGTATTTT.

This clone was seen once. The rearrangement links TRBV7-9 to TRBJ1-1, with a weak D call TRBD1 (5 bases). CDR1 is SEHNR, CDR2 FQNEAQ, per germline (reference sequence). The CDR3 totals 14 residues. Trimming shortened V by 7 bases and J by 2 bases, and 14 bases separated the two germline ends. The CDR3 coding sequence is TGTGCCAGCACCTCGTGGAGGGGTAACACTGAAGCTTTCTTT. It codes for CASTSWRGNTEAFF.

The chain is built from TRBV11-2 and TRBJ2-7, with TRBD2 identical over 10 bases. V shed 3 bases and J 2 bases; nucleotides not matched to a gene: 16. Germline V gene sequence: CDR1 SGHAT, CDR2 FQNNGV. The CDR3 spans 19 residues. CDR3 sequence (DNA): TGTGCCAGCAGCTTCCCTAGCGGGAGCCTTGGCCCCTTACCCTACGAGCAGTACTTC. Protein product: CASSFPSGSLGPLPYEQYF. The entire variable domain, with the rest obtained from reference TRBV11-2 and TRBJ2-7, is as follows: EAGVAQSPRYKIIEKRQSVAFWCNPISGHATLYWYQQILGQGPKLLIQFQNNGVVDDSQLPKDRFSAERLKGVDSTLKIQPAKLEDSAVYLCASSFPSGSLGPLPYEQYFGPGTRLTVT.

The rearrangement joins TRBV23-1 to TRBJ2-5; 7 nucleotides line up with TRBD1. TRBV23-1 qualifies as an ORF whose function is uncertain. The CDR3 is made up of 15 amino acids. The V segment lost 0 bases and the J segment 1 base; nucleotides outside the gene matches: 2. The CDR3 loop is CASSQSDRTQETQYF. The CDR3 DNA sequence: TGCGCCAGCAGTCAATCGGACAGGACCCAAGAGACCCAGTACTTC.